This is a list of T cell receptor beta chains from one sample in a study of cytomegalovirus exposure and HLA in healthy donors. Clones were sequenced by immunoSEQ multiplex PCR, and TCRdb holds only the in-frame ones, with some missing. The sample records 200,000 to 250,000 clones, around 81% being singletons. What was sequenced was PBMCs. The receptors come from a woman between 45 and 65 years old in good health and CMV-seropositive. Both conserved end residues are part of each CDR3. D genes are given only for firm matches. Part of the rows lack a size; the others show once, few, many or a class for expanded clones.

J gene	D gene	V gene	clone size	CDR3 length	CDR3 DNA	CDR3 protein
TRBJ2-5	-	TRBV18	once	13	TGTGCCAGCTCACCGACCTCCCCGGAGGCCCAGTACTTC	CASSPTSPEAQYF
TRBJ2-7	-	TRBV6-6	-	13	TGTGCCAGCAGTGATCCGAGCCCCCTTGAGCAGTACTTC	CASSDPSPLEQYF
TRBJ2-1	-	TRBV19	-	15	TGTGCCAGTAGTATGGCTAGCCATACAGCCCATGAGCAGTTCTTC	CASSMASHTAHEQFF
TRBJ1-5	TRBD1	TRBV2	few	16	TGTGCCAGCAGTGATGGACAGGGGGCTGGCAATCAGCCCCAGCATTTT	CASSDGQGAGNQPQHF
TRBJ1-1	-	TRBV6-5	few	14	TGTGCCAGCAGTCTAGGGGGTTGGGACACTGAAGCTTTCTTT	CASSLGGWDTEAFF
TRBJ1-1	-	TRBV7-9	-	13	TGTGCCAGCAGCTTAGACAGAGACACTGAAGCTTTCTTT	CASSLDRDTEAFF
TRBJ1-2	-	TRBV29-1	few	13	TGCAGCGTTGAAAGGGGCCTAAGCCGGCCCCACACCTTC	CSVERGLSRPHTF
TRBJ2-3	-	TRBV6-5	-	15	TGTGCCAGCAGTTCGTCACTATCGCCTTTAGATACGCAGTATTTT	CASSSSLSPLDTQYF
TRBJ2-5	-	TRBV7-7	once	14	TGTGCCAGCAGCTTAGCGGCGGGACGGGGGACCCAGTACTTC	CASSLAAGRGTQYF
TRBJ2-2	-	TRBV5-1	-	14	TGCGCCAGCAGCTTGGGCGGTGGCACCGGGGAGCTGTTTTTT	CASSLGGGTGELFF
TRBJ2-3	TRBD2	TRBV10-1	-	16	TGCGCCAGCAGTAACCCACTAGCGGGGTTCACAGATACGCAGTATTTT	CASSNPLAGFTDTQYF
TRBJ2-3	TRBD1	TRBV5-1	-	14	TGCGCCAGCAGCATAACAGGGGGTCCAGATACGCAGTATTTT	CASSITGGPDTQYF
TRBJ2-7	-	TRBV6-6	-	13	TGTGCCAGCAGTTACTCGAACCAGGCGGAGCAGTACTTC	CASSYSNQAEQYF
TRBJ2-5	TRBD2	TRBV5-4	once	15	TGTGCCAGCAGCTTGGGCGGGGGAGGGGAAGAGACCCAGTACTTC	CASSLGGGGEETQYF
TRBJ1-1	-	TRBV6-1	-	14	TGTGCCAGCACTATGACAGGAGTGAACACTGAAGCTTTCTTT	CASTMTGVNTEAFF
TRBJ1-5	-	TRBV2	-	11	TGTGCCAGCAGTGGCACGGGGCCCCAGCATTTT	CASSGTGPQHF
TRBJ1-4	TRBD1	TRBV7-9	-	13	TGTGCCAGCAGCCTGGGGACAGTCGACTGGCTGTTTTTT	CASSLGTVDWLFF
TRBJ1-4	TRBD1	TRBV4-2	-	13	TGTGCCAGCAGCCGACAGGGTAGAGAAAAACTGTTTTTT	CASSRQGREKLFF
TRBJ2-7	-	TRBV28	-	15	TGTGCCAGCAGTTTGGGCAGGGCTATCACCTACGAGCAGTACTTC	CASSLGRAITYEQYF
TRBJ1-2	-	TRBV5-1	-	15	TGCGCCAGCAGCTTGGGGGGCGGGGAGACCTATGGCTACACCTTC	CASSLGGGETYGYTF
TRBJ2-1	-	TRBV6-1	-	13	TGTGCCAGCAGCACAGAAGCCCACAATGAGCAGTTCTTC	CASSTEAHNEQFF
TRBJ1-5	TRBD1	TRBV28	-	16	TGTGCCACGAATTTCATGGGGACAGTTAGCAATCAGCCCCAGCATTTT	CATNFMGTVSNQPQHF
TRBJ2-5	-	TRBV5-1	-	15	TGCGCCAGCAGCTTGGCGTTGGGCGCGGGAGAGACCCAGTACTTC	CASSLALGAGETQYF
TRBJ2-3	TRBD2	TRBV29-1	-	14	TGCAGCGTTGAGGGCGGGGGGGCCCCGGATACGCAGTATTTT	CSVEGGGAPDTQYF
TRBJ1-2	-	TRBV7-9	few	15	TGTGCCAGCAGCTTAACGTCGAGTTCTAACTATGGCTACACCTTC	CASSLTSSSNYGYTF
TRBJ2-2	-	TRBV2	-	16	TGTGCCAGCAGTGAAAGGGGGGGGGCATTAATCGGGGAGCTGTTTTTT	CASSERGGALIGELFF
TRBJ1-5	-	TRBV19	-	15	TGTGCCAGTAGTCAGAGGCTCTATAGCAATCAGCCCCAGCATTTT	CASSQRLYSNQPQHF
TRBJ2-3	TRBD2	TRBV6-1	few	15	TGTGCCAGCAGTGACCGGCTAGCGGGGGTAGATACGCAGTATTTT	CASSDRLAGVDTQYF
TRBJ1-4	-	TRBV30	-	14	TGTGCCTGGAATATGGGGAGGGAAAATGAAAAACTGTTTTTT	CAWNMGRENEKLFF
TRBJ1-2	TRBD1	TRBV4-1	few	13	TGCGCCAGCAGAACGCAGGGGGCGGGTGGCTACACCTTC	CASRTQGAGGYTF
TRBJ2-7	TRBD1	TRBV5-1	-	14	TGCGCCAGCAGCTTAATGCAGGGGGCTTACGAGCAGTACTTC	CASSLMQGAYEQYF
TRBJ1-2	-	TRBV5-6	-	13	TGTGCCAGCAGCTTACGACGGAGAGAGGGCTACACCTTC	CASSLRRREGYTF
TRBJ1-2	TRBD1	TRBV6-1	-	13	TGTGCCAGCAGTTTCAGACAGGGGGCGTTTGGCACCTTC	CASSFRQGAFGTF
TRBJ2-2	-	TRBV9	-	12	TGTGCCAGCTCACGGGTTTCCGGGGAGCTGTTTTTT	CASSRVSGELFF
TRBJ2-5	-	TRBV10-3	-	16	TGTGCCATCAGTGAGTCGGCCCCGGGGAGCCAAGAGACCCAGTACTTC	CAISESAPGSQETQYF
TRBJ2-6	-	TRBV6-5	once	16	TGTGCCAGCAGTTACTCGCGAGGTGCTGGGGCCAACGTCCTGACTTTC	CASSYSRGAGANVLTF
TRBJ1-6	-	TRBV4-1	-	14	TGCGCCAGCAGACTAGAAGGGCCCAATTCACCCCTCCACTTT	CASRLEGPNSPLHF
TRBJ2-1	TRBD1	TRBV15	-	16	TGTGCCACCAGCACCCACAGGGGGCTCCCCTACAATGAGCAGTTCTTC	CATSTHRGLPYNEQFF
TRBJ1-4	TRBD1	TRBV2	few	14	TGTGCCAGCAGTTGGGACAGTACTAATGAAAAACTGTTTTTT	CASSWDSTNEKLFF
TRBJ2-7	-	TRBV5-1	-	15	TGCGCCAGCAGCTTGGTTGGCAGAATGGGCATGGAGCAGTACTTC	CASSLVGRMGMEQYF
TRBJ2-7	TRBD2	TRBV12-5	-	15	TGTGCTAGTGGTTCCCGGACTAGCGGGCCCTACGAGCAGTACTTC	CASGSRTSGPYEQYF
TRBJ1-1	-	TRBV29-1	once	12	TGCAGCGTTGCTCCAGGGAGGACTGAAGCTTTCTTT	CSVAPGRTEAFF
TRBJ2-7	-	TRBV11-2	-	16	TGTGCCAGCAGCTTAGCGGCGGCGGCAACTTCCTACGAGCAGTACTTC	CASSLAAAATSYEQYF
TRBJ1-2	TRBD1	TRBV30	-	12	TGTGCCTGGAGTTTCACAGGGGATGGCTACACCTTC	CAWSFTGDGYTF
TRBJ2-3	TRBD1	TRBV25-1	-	15	TGTGCCAGCAGTGAAGGAGGACAGGGGGGATATACGCAGTATTTT	CASSEGGQGGYTQYF
TRBJ2-3	-	TRBV7-6	few	13	TGTGCCAGCAGCTTACAACCCGGAGATACGCAGTATTTT	CASSLQPGDTQYF
TRBJ2-2	TRBD2	TRBV2	-	16	TGTGCCAGCAGCCCCTTTAGCGGGGGCTACACCGGGGAGCTGTTTTTT	CASSPFSGGYTGELFF